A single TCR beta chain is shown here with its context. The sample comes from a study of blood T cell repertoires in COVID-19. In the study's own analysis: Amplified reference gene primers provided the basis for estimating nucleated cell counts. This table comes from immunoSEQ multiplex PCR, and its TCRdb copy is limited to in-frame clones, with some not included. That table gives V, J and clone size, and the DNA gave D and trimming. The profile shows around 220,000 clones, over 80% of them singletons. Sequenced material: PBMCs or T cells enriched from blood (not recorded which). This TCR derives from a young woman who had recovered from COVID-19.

CDR3 bases: TGTGCCAGCAGCTTGGCTCATGACAGGGTCGGAAACACCATATATTTT. Translated: CASSLAHDRVGNTIYF. J is TRBJ1-3 and V is TRBV5-6, with 7 bases matching TRBD1. CDR1 SGHDT and CDR2 YYEEEE come from the germline V gene. This CDR3 region has 16 residues. V was clipped by 0 bases and J by 4 bases; unmatched bases: 7.